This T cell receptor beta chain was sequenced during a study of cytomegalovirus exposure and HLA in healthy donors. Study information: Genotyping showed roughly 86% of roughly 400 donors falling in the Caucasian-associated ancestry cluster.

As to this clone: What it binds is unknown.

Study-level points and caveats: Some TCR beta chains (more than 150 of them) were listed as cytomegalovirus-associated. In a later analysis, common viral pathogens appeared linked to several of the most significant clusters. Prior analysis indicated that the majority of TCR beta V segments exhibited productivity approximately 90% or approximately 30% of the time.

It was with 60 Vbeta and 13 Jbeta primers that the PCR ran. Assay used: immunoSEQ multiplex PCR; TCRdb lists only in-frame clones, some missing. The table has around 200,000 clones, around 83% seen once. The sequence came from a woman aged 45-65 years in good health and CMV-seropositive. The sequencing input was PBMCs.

The CDR3 protein is CASSFPGTSGGAGEQYF. The CDR3, as DNA: TGCGCCAGCAGCTTCCCCGGGACTAGCGGGGGGGCTGGCGAGCAGTACTTC. The chain joins TRBV5-1 to TRBJ2-7, with TRBD2 identical over 16 bases. J gave up 6 bases and V 2 bases, and 8 bases lay outside the gene matches. Germline-derived CDR1 and CDR2 are SGHRS and YFSETQ. CDR3 length: 17 amino acids.